Presented here are 20 T cell receptor beta chains from one specimen sequenced in a study of CD8 T cells in Susac syndrome. The RNA, 0.5 to 1 ug, was put through reverse transcription using random hexamers. TCRdb reprocessed the immunoSEQ multiplex PCR reads with MiXCR, giving one entry per CDR3 protein. The repertoire holds around 70,000 distinct CDR3 sequences, with about 94% as singletons. The source material was CD8+ T cells from PBMCs. Every receptor here comes from a human donor with multiple sclerosis.

The genes are TRBV5-4 and TRBJ2-3; a possible D gene is TRBD2 (6 bases). The CDR3 loop spans 15 amino acids. V was trimmed by 0 bases and J by 0 bases, leaving 8 bases between them. CDR1 and CDR2 from the germline V gene are SGHNT and YYREEE (reference sequence). The CDR3 loop reads CASSLGRGSTDTQYF. DNA of the CDR3: TGTGCCAGCAGCTTGGGGAGGGGAAGCACAGATACGCAGTATTTT.

The chain has TRBV6-4 and TRBJ2-1; a weak D match, TRBD1 (5 bases). Germline V gene lookup returns CDR1 MRHNA and CDR2 SNTAGT. Deletions cut 0 bases from V and 6 bases from J, with 9 bases between. The CDR3 runs to 14 residues. CDR3 sequence: CASSDSAGSNEQFF. CDR3 DNA sequence: TGTGCCAGCAGTGACTCGGCAGGGTCCAATGAGCAGTTCTTC.

This clonotype came up once. The genes are TRBV24-1 and TRBJ2-3; 9 bases match TRBD2. The ends lost 1 base at V and 4 bases at J; junction bases unmatched: 5. Per germline, CDR1 KGHDR and CDR2 SFDVKD. The CDR3 has 16 amino acids. The CDR3 DNA follows: TGTGCCACCAGTGATTTAGGGCGGGAGGGCCCAGATACGCAGTATTTT. Protein product: CATSDLGREGPDTQYF.

This CDR3 reads CASSVSGGQGNTGELFF. CDR3 nucleotide sequence: TGTGCCAGCAGCGTGTCCGGAGGACAGGGGAACACCGGGGAGCTGTTTTTT. The V and J genes are TRBV9 and TRBJ2-2, with TRBD1 identical over 8 bases. From germline, CDR1 is SGDLS and CDR2 YYNGEE. V shed 2 bases, J shed 1 base, and the junction held 7 bases outside the gene matches. The CDR3 length is 17 residues.

The CDR3 here is CASSSNLRNYGYTF. In DNA, the CDR3 is TGTGCCAGCAGCTCTAACCTACGGAACTATGGCTACACCTTC. The chain recombines TRBV12-3 or TRBV12-4 with TRBJ1-2, with unresolved D. This CDR3 has 14 residues. V lost 6 bases, J lost 2 bases, and 13 bases lay in between.

The chain links TRBV6-5 to TRBJ2-5; the D is unclear. The CDR3 consists of 14 residues. Trimming left V 2 bases short and J 5 bases short, with 12 bases between. Germline CDR1 MNHEY, CDR2 SVGAGI. The CDR3 nucleotides are TGTGCCAGCAGTTACCCCGATGGTCAGGAGACCCAGTACTTC. Translating it yields CASSYPDGQETQYF.

V usage is TRBV29-1 and J usage is TRBJ1-1; D gene unclear. The CDR3 spans 12 residues. In germline, CDR1 is SQVTM, CDR2 ANQGSEA. Trimming removed 7 bases from V and 3 bases from J, with 12 bases in between. In DNA, the CDR3 is TGCAGCGGAGCGAACAGATACACTGAAGCTTTCTTT. The encoded protein is CSGANRYTEAFF.

V is TRBV20-1 and J is TRBJ2-7; D gene unclear. CDR1 and CDR2 from the germline V gene are DFQATT and SNEGSKA (reference sequence). This CDR3 has 16 residues. The V and J ends lost 0 bases and 4 bases respectively, with 19 bases between them. The chain's CDR3 is CSARDPGVNSPYEQYF. The CDR3 nucleotides are TGCAGTGCTAGAGACCCCGGCGTCAACTCCCCGTACGAGCAGTACTTC.

This chain connects TRBV13 to TRBJ1-2; TRBD1 agrees at 11 bases. The V segment lost 0 bases and the J segment 6 bases; nucleotides outside the gene matches: 6. CDR3 length equals 16 residues. CDR1 is PRHDT and CDR2 is FYEKMQ in the germline V gene (reference sequence). CDR3 amino acids: CASSLGMDRGQDGYTF. In DNA, the CDR3 is TGTGCCAGCAGCTTAGGAATGGACAGGGGGCAAGATGGCTACACCTTC.

The rearrangement joins TRBV3-1 to TRBJ1-2; D is uncertain. Germline V gives CDR1 LGHDT, CDR2 YNNKEL (reference sequence). The CDR3 contains 18 residues. V shed 0 bases and J shed 2 bases, with 19 bases lying between them. As DNA, the CDR3 is TGTGCCAGCAGCCAAGATGCGGGGATTTACGATATGAACTATGGCTACACCTTC. Residues: CASSQDAGIYDMNYGYTF.

The chain carries TRBV12-5 and TRBJ1-1; maybe TRBD1 (5 bases). The CDR3 loop spans 13 amino acids. From germline, CDR1 is LGHNT and CDR2 FRNRAP. V gave up 3 bases and J gave up 1 base, with 6 bases separating them. The CDR3 sequence is CASGLGANTEAFF. The CDR3 DNA sequence: TGTGCTAGTGGTTTAGGGGCGAACACTGAAGCTTTCTTT.

The rearrangement joins TRBV7-9 to TRBJ2-1, with D possibly called TRBD1 or TRBD2 (5 bases each). The CDR3 contains 16 residues. The V end lost 5 bases, the J end lost 1 base, and 15 bases lay between the germline ends. Germline-derived CDR1 and CDR2 are SEHNR and FQNEAQ (reference sequence). CDR3 region: CASSAGTGSSYNEQFF. In DNA form, the CDR3 reads TGTGCCAGCAGCGCCGGGACGGGAAGTTCCTACAATGAGCAGTTCTTC.

V usage is TRBV5-6 and J usage is TRBJ1-1, with D uncertain. The CDR3 consists of 14 residues. V lost 0 bases and J lost 2, with 8 bases in between. Looked up from germline, CDR1 is SGHDT and CDR2 is YYEEEE. The CDR3 region has the DNA TGTGCCAGCAGCTTGGTAGGCGCAAACACTGAAGCTTTCTTT. This gives the protein CASSLVGANTEAFF.

The CDR3 nucleotides are TGTGCCAGCATCGTACCGGGACCGCATTCCTACGAGCAGTACTTC. Protein sequence: CASIVPGPHSYEQYF. The chain is built from TRBV7-3 and TRBJ2-7; either TRBD1 or TRBD2 may fit D (5 bases each). The CDR3 consists of 15 residues. Germline CDR1 reads SGHTA; CDR2 reads FQGTGA. V was trimmed by 7 bases and J by 1 base, leaving 17 bases between them.

The chain combines TRBV29-1 with TRBJ2-7; D gene ambiguous. Between the trimmed V and J ends, which lost 6 bases and 3 bases, there was a span of 15 bases. The V gene's germline CDR1 is SQVTM and CDR2 ANQGSEA. This CDR3 has 13 amino acids. In nucleotides, the CDR3 is TGCAGCGTCGTATCAGTGATCGGCTACGAGCAGTACTTC. The encoded protein is CSVVSVIGYEQYF.

V gene TRBV28 combines with J gene TRBJ1-2; 8 positions agree with TRBD1. CDR3 size: 15 residues. The germline gives CDR1 MDHEN, CDR2 SYDVKM. J lost 1 base, V lost 6 bases, and 7 bases had no gene match. The CDR3 is CASRAGTGVNYGYTF. CDR3 nucleotides: TGTGCCAGCAGGGCCGGGACAGGAGTTAACTATGGCTACACCTTC.

The gene calls are TRBV5-6 and TRBJ2-1; D ambiguous. CDR1 is SGHDT and CDR2 is YYEEEE in the germline V gene. V shed 4 bases and J shed 3 bases, with 5 bases lying between them. The CDR3 is 12 amino acids. CDR3 nucleotides: TGTGCCAGCAGCGCAGACTACAATGAGCAGTTCTTC. It yields the protein CASSADYNEQFF. Full variable domain (missing parts from reference TRBV5-6 and TRBJ2-1): DAGVTQSPTHLIKTRGQQVTLRCSPKSGHDTVSWYQQALGQGPQFIFQYYEEEERQRGNFPDRFSGHQFPNYSSELNVNALLLGDSALYLCASSADYNEQFFGPGTRLTVL.

In this sample, this clonotype turned up a few times. The CDR3 loop is CASSQPRTSGTHEQYF. The CDR3 DNA sequence: TGTGCCAGTAGCCAGCCAAGGACTAGCGGGACGCACGAGCAGTACTTC. The J gene is TRBJ2-7, the V gene TRBV7-2; TRBD2 matches 12 bases. Germline V gene sequence: CDR1 SGHTA, CDR2 FQGNSA. The CDR3 is 16 residues long. With 9 bases clipped from V and 5 bases from J, the junction kept 14 bases outside the gene matches.

CDR3 in amino acids: CASLAGVRYEQYF. The CDR3 DNA is TGTGCCAGTCTAGCGGGAGTACGCTACGAGCAGTACTTC. The chain carries TRBV28 and TRBJ2-7, with 10 positions matching TRBD2. The V gene's germline CDR1 is MDHEN and CDR2 SYDVKM. The length of the CDR3 is 13 residues. The V and J ends lost 9 bases and 3 bases, in that order; junction bases with no gene match: 5.

The rearrangement links TRBV20-1 to TRBJ2-3; D ambiguous. The germline V gene has CDR1 DFQATT and CDR2 SNEGSKA (reference sequence). This CDR3 region has 14 residues. V shed 3 bases and J shed 4 bases, with 14 bases lying between them. CDR3 sequence reads: CSASGPYEPDTQYF. The CDR3 DNA reads as TGCAGTGCTAGTGGCCCTTACGAGCCAGATACGCAGTATTTT.